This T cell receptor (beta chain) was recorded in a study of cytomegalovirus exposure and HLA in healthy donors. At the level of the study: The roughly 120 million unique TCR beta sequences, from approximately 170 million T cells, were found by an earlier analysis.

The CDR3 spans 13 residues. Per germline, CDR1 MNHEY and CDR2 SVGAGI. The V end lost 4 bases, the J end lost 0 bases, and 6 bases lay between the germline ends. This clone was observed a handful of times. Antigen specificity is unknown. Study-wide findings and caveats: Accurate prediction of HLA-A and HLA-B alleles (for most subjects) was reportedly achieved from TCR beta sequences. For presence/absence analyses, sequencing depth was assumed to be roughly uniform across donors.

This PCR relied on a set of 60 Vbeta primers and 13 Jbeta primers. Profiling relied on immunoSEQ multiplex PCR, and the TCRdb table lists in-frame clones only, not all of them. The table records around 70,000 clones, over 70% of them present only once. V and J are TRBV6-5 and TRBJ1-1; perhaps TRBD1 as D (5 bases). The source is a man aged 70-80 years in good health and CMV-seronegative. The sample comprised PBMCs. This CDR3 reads CASSSGLNTEAFF. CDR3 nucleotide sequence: TGTGCCAGCAGTTCAGGGTTGAACACTGAAGCTTTCTTT.